This is a list of T cell receptor beta chains from one sample in a study of blood T cell repertoires in COVID-19. Sequencing used immunoSEQ multiplex PCR; TCRdb keeps in-frame clones, though not all of them. In the table there are about 120,000 clones, roughly 89% of which are singletons. Source material: peripheral blood. These receptors were collected from a woman aged 55-70 years with COVID-19, enrolled during active disease. Each CDR3 is given without its conserved first and last residue.

>TRBJ1-4|TRBV7-6
ASSLQPSETGLGNEKLF
>TRBJ2-7|TRBV7-7
ASSLRLGLAYEQY
>TRBJ2-1|TRBV9
ASSTYRDKQF
>TRBJ2-2|TRBV14
ASSPPGQGSTGELF
>TRBJ2-7|TRBV3-1/TRBV3-2
ASSRLAGSYEQY
>TRBJ1-4|TRBV3-1/TRBV3-2
ASSQGGVREKLF
>TRBJ2-3|TRBV7-8
ASSLATPGGAGNTQY
>TRBJ1-2|TRBV7-2
ASSATVHGYT
>TRBJ2-7|TRBV2
ASSVRQGTGEQY
>TRBJ2-2|TRBV5-4
ASSLRQGNTGELF
>TRBJ1-5|TRBV23-1
ASSQKRSREENQPQH
>TRBJ1-6|TRBV6-1
ASSEREGGSPLH
>TRBJ2-1|TRBV6-5
ASSNRDRGRNEQF
>TRBJ1-2|TRBV9
ASSPRTGNYGYT
>TRBJ2-3|TRBV5-1
ASSMETGRDTQY
>TRBJ1-4|TRBV6-6
ASGPNRRGSFEKLF
>TRBJ1-1|TRBV5-4
ASSLQGSSEAF
>TRBJ2-7|TRBV7-2
ASSLRGTGPKFSYEQY
>TRBJ1-3|TRBV11-2
ASSIYGQAGSGNTIY
>TRBJ2-2|TRBV2
ASRARTGDTGELF
>TRBJ1-1|TRBV6-4
ASRRDSYTEAF
>TRBJ2-3|TRBV3-1/TRBV3-2
ASSQGGSDTQY
>TRBJ1-1|TRBV12-3/TRBV12-4
ASSPQDRAGAF
>TRBJ2-3|TRBV6-4
ASSPNPAGVDTQY
>TRBJ2-3|TRBV2
ASIADTQY
>TRBJ1-5|TRBV7-2
ASSWTGLNQPQH
>TRBJ2-1|TRBV7-3
ASSSTAGVHNEQF
>TRBJ2-5|TRBV7-3
ASSPSRLETQY
>TRBJ1-1|TRBV7-9
ASSLREGTEAF
>TRBJ1-1|TRBV6-2/TRBV6-3
ASSYPRVKAVDAF
>TRBJ2-1|TRBV5-1
ASSLEVGLLTEQF
>TRBJ1-2|TRBV5-1
ASSLEGGYT
>TRBJ1-3|TRBV9
ASSFQGAGNTIY
>TRBJ2-7|TRBV7-3
ASSLTRGSSYEQY
>TRBJ2-2|TRBV29-1
SVLEERALDTGELF
>TRBJ2-5|TRBV4-1
ASSPLAQRGGGETQY
>TRBJ1-6|TRBV6-2/TRBV6-3
ASSGLGRGYSPLH